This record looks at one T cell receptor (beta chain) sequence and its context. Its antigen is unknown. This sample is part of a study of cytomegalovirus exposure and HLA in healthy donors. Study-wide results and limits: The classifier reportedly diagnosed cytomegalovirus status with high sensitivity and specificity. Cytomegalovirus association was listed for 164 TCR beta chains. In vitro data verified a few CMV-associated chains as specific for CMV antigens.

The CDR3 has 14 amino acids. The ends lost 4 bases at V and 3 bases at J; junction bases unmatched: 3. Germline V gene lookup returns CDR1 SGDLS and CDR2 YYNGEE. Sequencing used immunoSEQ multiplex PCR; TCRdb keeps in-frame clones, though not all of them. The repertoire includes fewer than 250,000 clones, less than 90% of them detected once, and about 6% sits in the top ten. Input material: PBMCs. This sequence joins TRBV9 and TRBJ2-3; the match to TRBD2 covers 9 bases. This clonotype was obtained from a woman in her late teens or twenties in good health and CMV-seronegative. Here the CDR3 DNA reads TGTGCCAGCAGCCTTAGCGGGAGTACAGATACGCAGTATTTT. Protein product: CASSLSGSTDTQYF.